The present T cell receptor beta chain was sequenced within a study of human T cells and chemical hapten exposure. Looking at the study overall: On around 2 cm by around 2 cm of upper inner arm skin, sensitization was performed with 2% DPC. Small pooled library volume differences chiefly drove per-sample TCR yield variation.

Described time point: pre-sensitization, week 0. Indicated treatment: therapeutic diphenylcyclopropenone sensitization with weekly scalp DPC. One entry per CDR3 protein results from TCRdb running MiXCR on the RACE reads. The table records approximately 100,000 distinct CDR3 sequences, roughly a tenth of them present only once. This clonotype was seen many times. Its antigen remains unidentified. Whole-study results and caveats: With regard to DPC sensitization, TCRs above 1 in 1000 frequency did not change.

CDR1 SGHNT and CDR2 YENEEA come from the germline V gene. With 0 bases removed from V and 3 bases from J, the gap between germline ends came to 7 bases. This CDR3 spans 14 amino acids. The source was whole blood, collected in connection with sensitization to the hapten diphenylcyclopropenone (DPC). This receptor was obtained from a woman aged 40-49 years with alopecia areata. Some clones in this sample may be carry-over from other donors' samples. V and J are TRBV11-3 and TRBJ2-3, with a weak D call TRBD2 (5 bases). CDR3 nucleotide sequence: TGTGCCAGCAGCTTAGAACCGGGGACAGATACGCAGTATTTT. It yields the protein CASSLEPGTDTQYF.